A single sample is the source of the 22 T cell receptor beta chains below, sequenced in a study of blood T cell repertoires in COVID-19. Sequencing used immunoSEQ multiplex PCR; TCRdb keeps in-frame clones, though not all of them. In the table there are fewer than 250,000 clones, 65% to 90% of which are singletons. Sequenced: PBMCs or T cells enriched from blood (not recorded which). These receptors originate from a middle-aged woman with acute COVID-19.

This clone was counted a few times. The chain has TRBV28 and TRBJ2-3, with a weak D call TRBD2 (6 bases). Germline assignment: CDR1 MDHEN and CDR2 SYDVKM. The CDR3 length is 15 residues. Trimming pared 5 bases from V and 2 bases from J, leaving 14 bases between. CDR3 sequence reads: CASSGAGRYTDTQYF. CDR3 nucleotide sequence: TGTGCCAGCAGTGGGGCGGGACGGTACACAGATACGCAGTATTTT.

V and J are TRBV25-1 and TRBJ1-6; weak D call: TRBD1 (6 bases). V was cut by 7 bases and J by 8 bases, with 15 bases left in between. CDR1 MGHDK and CDR2 SYGVNS come from the germline V gene. The CDR3 loop spans 14 amino acids. CDR3: CASNSPGVHSPLHF. The CDR3 nucleotides read TGTGCCAGCAACTCCCCAGGGGTGCATTCACCCCTCCACTTT.

The chain employs TRBV9 and TRBJ1-3; D is possibly TRBD1 (5 bases). The CDR3 covers 17 residues. V was pared by 1 base and J by 2 bases, with 16 bases between. Germline V lookup: CDR1 SGDLS, CDR2 YYNGEE. Here the CDR3 DNA reads TGTGCCAGCAGCGTATCCTTGGCAGGGTCAGCTGGAAACACCATATATTTT. It yields the protein CASSVSLAGSAGNTIYF.

The chain uses TRBV27 and TRBJ2-1, with 7 nucleotides matching TRBD2. CDR3 length equals 15 residues. Trimming cost V 0 bases and J 7 bases; bases outside gene matches: 6. In germline, CDR1 is MNHEY, CDR2 SMNVEV (reference sequence). CDR3 bases: TGTGCCAGCAGTTTATCTGGCGGGAGTTTGAATGAGCAGTTCTTC. It codes for CASSLSGGSLNEQFF.

V is TRBV7-6 and J is TRBJ2-5; 11 bases map to TRBD2. This CDR3 is 18 amino acids long. V lost 0 bases, J lost 6 bases, and 12 bases stayed unmatched. Germline CDR1 is SGHVS and CDR2 is FNYEAQ. DNA for the CDR3: TGTGCCAGCAGCTTAGCGTTTCCTTCGGGGACTAGCGGAAAGACCCAGTACTTC. This translates into CASSLAFPSGTSGKTQYF.

The V and J genes are TRBV7-8 and TRBJ1-5; 9 nucleotides align to TRBD1. The germline V gene has CDR1 SGHVS and CDR2 FQNEAQ. V trimming: 5 bases; J trimming: 6 bases; junction bases outside the gene matches: 8. CDR3 length equals 15 residues. The CDR3 DNA sequence: TGTGCCAGCAGCCACCGGGACAGGGCCGGTCAGCCCCAGCATTTT. The encoded protein is CASSHRDRAGQPQHF.

The chain carries TRBV30 and TRBJ2-5; TRBD2 matches at 8 bases. The V and J ends lost 1 base and 4 bases, in that order; junction bases with no gene match: 5. Germline V CDR1 and CDR2: GTSNPN, SVGIG (reference sequence). The CDR3 length is 14 residues. The chain's CDR3 is CAWSESGSIETQYF. The CDR3 DNA follows: TGTGCCTGGAGTGAGAGCGGGAGCATAGAGACCCAGTACTTC.

The rearrangement joins TRBV7-8 to TRBJ2-3; 10 bases are a match to TRBD2. V was pared by 1 base and J by 4 bases, with 14 bases of the junction left unmatched. The germline CDR1 and CDR2 sequences are SGHVS and FQNEAQ. The CDR3 runs 19 residues. CDR3 in amino acids: CASSLDNLAGVGVADTQYF. The DNA of the CDR3 is TGTGCCAGCAGCTTAGATAACCTAGCGGGAGTGGGTGTCGCAGATACGCAGTATTTT.

The V gene is TRBV19, the J gene TRBJ2-1, with TRBD2 matching 10 bases. This CDR3 spans 20 amino acids. Trimming cost V 3 bases and J 0 bases; bases outside gene matches: 14. From germline, CDR1 is LNHDA and CDR2 SQIVND (reference sequence). The CDR3 spells CASSITHRGLALSSYNEQFF. The CDR3 DNA reads TGTGCCAGTAGTATCACCCATCGGGGACTAGCGTTAAGCTCCTACAATGAGCAGTTCTTC.

Notes on this clone: The junction and the germline gene differ at one end; a read error may be behind it. CDR3 in amino acids: CATSRDGVNSPLYF. The CDR3, as DNA: TGTGCCACCAGCAGAGATGGAGTGAATTCACCCCTCTACTTT. The chain recombines TRBV15 with TRBJ1-6; D gene uncertain. CDR1 and CDR2 (germline): LNHNV, YYDKDF (reference sequence). The CDR3 length is 14 residues.

The rearrangement joins TRBV7-3 to TRBJ2-3, with no clear D. The CDR3 has 16 residues. Trimming removed 2 bases at V and 6 bases at J, with 18 bases between. CDR1 is SGHTA, CDR2 FQGTGA, per germline. CDR3 amino acids: CASSLQPGSTRDTQYF. The CDR3 DNA reads TGTGCCAGCAGCTTACAACCCGGGTCCACGAGGGATACGCAGTATTTT. The variable domain in full, with the rest retrieved from reference TRBV7-3 and TRBJ2-3, is GAGVSQTPSNKVTEKGKYVELRCDPISGHTALYWYRQSLGQGPEFLIYFQGTGAADDSGLPNDRFFAVRPEGSVSTLKIQRTERGDSAVYLCASSLQPGSTRDTQYFGPGTRLTVL.

CDR3 loop: CAWSTGLATDTQYF. The CDR3 nucleotides are TGTGCCTGGAGTACGGGACTAGCGACAGATACGCAGTATTTT. The chain links TRBV30 to TRBJ2-3; 10 bases line up with TRBD2. Trimming took 2 bases from V and 3 from J; bases not matched to a gene: 2. The CDR3 totals 14 residues. The germline V gene encodes CDR1 GTSNPN and CDR2 SVGIG (reference sequence).

V usage is TRBV2 and J usage is TRBJ1-6; perhaps TRBD1 as D (5 bases). V was cut by 7 bases and J by 9 bases, with 19 bases left in between. The length of the CDR3 is 15 residues. CDR1 and CDR2 from the germline V gene are SNHLY and FYNNEI. CDR3 sequence: CASKRAGQGLSPLHF. CDR3 coding DNA: TGTGCCAGCAAACGCGCGGGGCAGGGTCTTTCACCCCTCCACTTT. The full variable domain, in which reference TRBV2 and TRBJ1-6 provide the parts outside the CDR3, is EPEVTQTPSHQVTQMGQEVILRCVPISNHLYFYWYRQILGQKVEFLVSFYNNEISEKSEIFDDQFSVERPDGSNFTLKIRSTKLEDSAMYFCASKRAGQGLSPLHFGNGTRLTVT.

This rearrangement joins TRBV6-1 to TRBJ1-5; the D gene is possibly TRBD1 (5 bases). Germline CDR1 reads MNHNS; CDR2 reads SASEGT. The CDR3 is 15 residues long. V was clipped by 2 bases and J by 3 bases, with 11 bases between them. This CDR3 is CASSETLGDNQPQHF. The DNA of the CDR3 is TGTGCCAGCAGTGAAACCCTAGGGGACAATCAGCCCCAGCATTTT.

The chain links TRBV9 to TRBJ2-7; TRBD2 agrees at 13 bases. The CDR3 is made up of 17 amino acids. V shed 4 bases, J shed 2 bases, and the junction held 9 bases outside the gene matches. Germline CDR1 is SGDLS and CDR2 is YYNGEE. CDR3 residues: CASSPLGTSGIPYEQYF. The CDR3 nucleotides read TGTGCCAGCAGCCCATTAGGGACTAGCGGGATCCCCTACGAGCAGTACTTC.

This clone is a singleton in its sample. The V gene is TRBV18, the J gene TRBJ2-5; 7 bases agree with TRBD1. This CDR3 is built from 14 residues. Germline CDR1 KGHSH, CDR2 LQKENI. V was pared by 1 base and J by 5 bases, with 4 bases of the junction left unmatched. Here the CDR3 reads CASSPQGARETQYF. The CDR3 bases are TGTGCCAGCTCACCACAGGGGGCGCGTGAGACCCAGTACTTC. Using reference TRBV18 and TRBJ2-5 for the parts outside the CDR3, the full variable domain is NAGVMQNPRHLVRRRGQEARLRCSPMKGHSHVYWYRQLPEEGLKFMVYLQKENIIDESGMPKERFSAEFPKEGPSILRIQQVVRGDSAAYFCASSPQGARETQYFGPGTRLLVL.

The gene calls are TRBV7-9 and TRBJ1-4; no clear D gene. V lost 4 bases to trimming and J lost 0 bases, with 15 bases between them. Looked up from germline, CDR1 is SEHNR and CDR2 is FQNEAQ (reference sequence). CDR3 length equals 17 residues. In nucleotides, the CDR3 is TGTGCCAGCAGCTCCCTCTCGACGGGAGCAACTAATGAAAAACTGTTTTTT. Its protein product is CASSSLSTGATNEKLFF.

CDR3 amino acids: CSARDHGTPFF. CDR3 DNA: TGCAGTGCTAGAGATCACGGGACACCTTTCTTC. V usage is TRBV20-1 and J usage is TRBJ2-1, with a tentative D call TRBD1 (6 bases). The CDR3 is made up of 11 amino acids. CDR1 and CDR2 from the germline V gene are DFQATT and SNEGSKA (reference sequence). The V end was cut by 0 bases, the J end by 16 bases, with 13 bases between.

The chain joins TRBV7-6 to TRBJ1-1; tentative D call: TRBD1 (6 bases). The germline V and J ends were trimmed by 5 bases and 8 bases, with 24 bases remaining between them. Germline V gene data show CDR1 as SGHVS and CDR2 as FNYEAQ. The CDR3 spans 16 residues. The CDR3 protein is CASSPQPSTGMREAFF. The CDR3 DNA reads as TGTGCCAGCAGCCCCCAGCCTTCAACAGGGATGCGGGAAGCTTTCTTT.

There are a few counts of this clone. This chain joins TRBV5-1 and TRBJ1-1, with 7 bases that match TRBD1. After removal of 4 bases from V and 5 bases from J, the junction contained 5 bases not matched to a gene. CDR3 size: 13 residues. Germline loops: CDR1 SGHRS, CDR2 YFSETQ. The CDR3 loop is CASSPQGDTEAFF. The CDR3 DNA is TGCGCCAGCAGCCCTCAGGGGGATACTGAAGCTTTCTTT.

The J gene is TRBJ2-7, the V gene TRBV2; 7 bases fit TRBD2. The J segment lost 1 base and the V segment lost 4 bases, leaving 7 bases of the junction unmatched. CDR1 and CDR2 (germline): SNHLY, FYNNEI. This CDR3 comprises 15 residues. The CDR3 nucleotides are TGTGCCAGCAGTGGTCGGGCTAGCGGATCCTACGAGCAGTACTTC. It yields the protein CASSGRASGSYEQYF.

The chain recombines TRBV9 with TRBJ2-3; possible D gene TRBD2, 5 bases. This CDR3 is 15 amino acids long. Germline V lookup: CDR1 SGDLS, CDR2 YYNGEE. With 3 bases removed from V and 7 bases from J, the gap between germline ends came to 18 bases. DNA for the CDR3: TGTGCCAGCAGCGAGGACGGACTGGGGAGACATACGCAGTATTTT. Translation: CASSEDGLGRHTQYF.